The rows below give T cell receptor beta chains drawn from one sample of a study of Ad26.COV2.S vaccination and SARS-CoV-2 variants. Clones were sequenced by immunoSEQ multiplex PCR, and TCRdb holds only the in-frame ones, with some missing. The sample contains about 680,000 clones, more than 70% of which appear only once. The starting material was peripheral blood, obtained in a trial of Ad26.COV2.S vaccine versus placebo. The receptor set was obtained from a person aged 18-65 years who received the Ad26.COV2.S COVID-19 vaccine or a placebo. Both conserved end residues are part of each CDR3. Fields, in order: J gene, V gene, CDR3 protein.

>TRBJ2-6|TRBV25-1
CASSEATGTSSGANVLTF
>TRBJ1-1|TRBV19
CASSSSVNTEAFF
>TRBJ2-3|TRBV7-9
CASSLLGTSGTDTQYF
>TRBJ2-1|TRBV7-9
CASSLRASGGLTYNEQFF
>TRBJ2-2|TRBV29-1
CSARGQGIGELFF
>TRBJ2-1|TRBV6-6
CASSYTGTPYNEQFF
>TRBJ2-1|TRBV10-3
CAIRDPTGNEQFF
>TRBJ1-1|TRBV29-1
CSVDARMNTEAFF
>TRBJ2-5|TRBV15
CATSRAGGGETQYF
>TRBJ1-1|TRBV7-3
CASSLMGSPGANTEAFF
>TRBJ1-1|TRBV30
CAWNGFTEAFF
>TRBJ2-1|TRBV7-2
CASSLAGGQTREQFF
>TRBJ2-7|TRBV4-3
CASSQDATGLSYEQYF
>TRBJ2-7|TRBV7-2
CASSLMGQTTYEQYF
>TRBJ2-3|TRBV6-5
CASSKFGRPADTQYF
>TRBJ2-1|TRBV6-1
CASSEAWRAGGNEQFF
>TRBJ1-1|TRBV30
CAWSAQGQWAWNTEAFF
>TRBJ1-1|TRBV6-6
CASSNGRTNTEAFF
>TRBJ2-5|TRBV7-3
CASSLGLGETQYF
>TRBJ2-3|TRBV7-9
CASSFGLANTDTQYF
>TRBJ2-2|TRBV19
CASIGDRAPGELFF
>TRBJ2-2|TRBV9
CASSVALTTGELFF
>TRBJ1-1|TRBV30
CAWALQGSAEAFF
>TRBJ1-2|TRBV3-1/TRBV3-2
CASSQGGRVSLTDANYGYTF
>TRBJ2-7|TRBV4-3
CATSQGAFSYEQYF
>TRBJ2-1|TRBV6-1
CASSDPLGKRGGFEQFF
>TRBJ2-7|TRBV28
CASIQGSSYEQYF
>TRBJ2-7|TRBV12-1
CASSGRPPGQGDYEQYF
>TRBJ1-1|TRBV27
CASSSDPGQGSNTEAFF
>TRBJ2-1|TRBV2
CASSDHGTSGRDEQFF
>TRBJ1-5|TRBV4-2
CASSQDLPDTTSNQPQHF
>TRBJ2-1|TRBV19
CASSIAAGGRGEQFF
>TRBJ1-1|TRBV7-6
CASSSTGGYTEAFF
>TRBJ2-1|TRBV5-4
CASSRPTSGRRPDEQFF
>TRBJ1-2|TRBV6-5
CASSSLTGFPYGYTF
>TRBJ1-3|TRBV3-1/TRBV3-2
CASSRVEVAGNTIYF
>TRBJ1-1|TRBV20-1
CSASTGTEAFF
>TRBJ1-2|TRBV12-3/TRBV12-4
CASSFGSPSGYTF
>TRBJ2-1|TRBV30
CAWSVVGHNEQFF
>TRBJ2-7|TRBV15
CATSRDLMASYEQYF
>TRBJ1-1|TRBV9
CASSVGTQNTEAFF
>TRBJ1-1|TRBV18
CASSPRGETTEAFF
>TRBJ1-5|TRBV19
CASSARSVGNQPQHF
>TRBJ2-1|TRBV9
CASSVDGLTYNEQFF
>TRBJ2-3|TRBV3-1/TRBV3-2
CASSHRAGGRTDTQYF
>TRBJ2-1|TRBV2
CASSDRLAGAYNEQFF
>TRBJ2-5|TRBV2
CASSPLETQYF
>TRBJ2-7|TRBV6-1
CASSEELGHPYEQYF
>TRBJ1-6|TRBV6-1
CASSDNSRSPLHF
>TRBJ2-7|TRBV7-9
CASSSLDPPFREQYF
>TRBJ2-7|TRBV9
CASSVGPTSSYEQYF
>TRBJ1-6|TRBV6-5
CASKTYYNSPLHF
>TRBJ2-3|TRBV30
CAWSPITDTQYF
>TRBJ1-1|TRBV6-5
CASSYQVNTEAFF
>TRBJ1-4|TRBV7-9
CASSSRGLDNEKLFF
>TRBJ2-3|TRBV10-1
CASSPNGDTDTQYF
>TRBJ2-1|TRBV9
CASSVEGSSRFEQFF
>TRBJ2-3|TRBV11-3
CASSLIAGDTQYF